Below, 4 T cell receptor beta chains from the same sample are listed, as sequenced in a study of T cell changes during pregnancy in multiple sclerosis (dated by TCRdb to between 2018 and 2021). Libraries were prepared through the immunoSEQ multiplex PCR assay. TCRdb provides this immuneACCESS table in a form limited to in-frame rearrangements. Some clones are lacking; in checked studies, under half of them reflect an unresolved V gene, and why the rest are absent is not known. The sample has 45,000 to 65,000 clones on record, 93% of them singletons. The ten largest clones represent more than 2% of the sample. The specimen was CD8+ T cells from peripheral blood mononuclear cells, collected in the third trimester of pregnancy. The receptors here all came from a female donor with multiple sclerosis, enrolled in a pregnancy study.

The V call is TRBV6-5, the J call TRBJ2-2; D possibly corresponds to TRBD1 (5 bases). V lost 6 bases, J lost 6 bases, and 17 bases lay in between. The length of the CDR3 is 15 residues. Looked up from germline, CDR1 is MNHEY and CDR2 is SVGAGI. The CDR3 sequence: CASRRGPDGPGELFF. The CDR3 nucleotides read TGTGCCAGCAGAAGGGGCCCGGACGGGCCCGGGGAGCTGTTTTTT.

This chain connects TRBV14 to TRBJ2-7; 10 positions match TRBD1. Germline V gene sequence: CDR1 SGHDN, CDR2 FVKESK. After removal of 4 bases from V and 1 base from J, the junction contained 4 bases not matched to a gene. This CDR3 is built from 15 residues. The CDR3 loop is CASSPRDRGSYEQYF. The CDR3 nucleotides are TGTGCCAGCAGCCCGCGGGACAGGGGTTCCTACGAGCAGTACTTC.

The chain uses TRBV10-3 and TRBJ2-1, with D possibly TRBD1 on 6 matching bases. Germline V gene data show CDR1 as ENHRY and CDR2 as SYGVKD. Trimming removed 2 bases from V and 7 bases from J, with 12 bases in between. This CDR3 has 14 residues. The CDR3 sequence: CAISEVQGENEQFF. The CDR3, as DNA: TGTGCCATCAGTGAGGTACAGGGTGAGAATGAGCAGTTCTTC.

The rearrangement links TRBV5-5 to TRBJ2-7; D is perhaps TRBD2 (6 bases). V lost 2 bases to trimming and J lost 4 bases, with 16 bases between them. The germline gives CDR1 SGHKS, CDR2 YYEKEE (reference sequence). This CDR3 has 15 residues. The CDR3 region has the DNA TGTGCCAGCAGCTTCCTTTCCCCGGGGGAGTACGAGCAGTACTTC. The encoded protein is CASSFLSPGEYEQYF.